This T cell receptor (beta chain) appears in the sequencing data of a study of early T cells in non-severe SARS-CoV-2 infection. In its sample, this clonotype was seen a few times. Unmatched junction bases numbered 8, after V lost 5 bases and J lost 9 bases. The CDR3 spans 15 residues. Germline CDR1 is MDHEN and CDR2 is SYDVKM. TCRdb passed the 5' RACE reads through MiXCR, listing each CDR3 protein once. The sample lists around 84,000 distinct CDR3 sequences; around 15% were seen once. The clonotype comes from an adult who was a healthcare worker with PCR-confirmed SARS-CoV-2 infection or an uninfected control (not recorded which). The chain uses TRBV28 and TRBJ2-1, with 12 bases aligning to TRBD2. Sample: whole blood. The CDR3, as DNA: TGTGCCAGCAGTCCTCTAGCGGGAGGGTCGGGTGAGCAGTTCTTC. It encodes CASSPLAGGSGEQFF.